This note documents a single T cell receptor (beta chain) sequence. Its antigen is unknown. The data were obtained in a study of cytomegalovirus exposure and HLA in healthy donors. Looking at the study overall: Of 300 to 500 genotyped donors, 75% to 90% grouped in the Caucasian-associated ancestry cluster.

Vbeta (60) and Jbeta (13) primers were used in the PCR. Profiled with immunoSEQ multiplex PCR; TCRdb holds only in-frame clones, not every one. The top ten hold 1% of the sample, which has roughly 150,000 clones, about 85% seen once. The CDR3 extends over 13 amino acids. The germline V and J ends were trimmed by 6 bases and 2 bases, with 10 bases remaining between them. In germline, CDR1 is MNHNS, CDR2 SASEGT. Study observations and caveats: Earlier analysis yielded a pattern in which most TCR beta V segments were productive about 87% or about 30% of the time. A missense variant in DCLRE1C was later tied to TCR beta V- and J-gene trimming.

This clonotype originated in a boy under 10 years old in good health and CMV-seronegative. The chain combines TRBV6-1 with TRBJ1-1; no clear D. What was sequenced was PBMCs. CDR3 residues: CASRLGPNTEAFF. CDR3 sequence (DNA): TGTGCCAGCAGGCTCGGTCCCAACACTGAAGCTTTCTTT.